A selection of T cell receptor beta chains follows, all from one sample in a study of graft-versus-host responses after intestinal transplantation. Libraries were prepared by immunoSEQ multiplex PCR; TCRdb keeps only in-frame clonotypes and omits some of them. Among 20,000 to 30,000 clones, approximately 91% were seen once, and the ten largest hold roughly 2%. Sample: PBMCs, taken around 40 days after intestinal transplant. All receptors derive from a human patient who received an intestinal transplant, so some T cells may come from the graft donor. CDR3s include the opening cysteine and the closing phenylalanine or tryptophan. Fields, in order: V gene, J gene, D gene, clone size, CDR3 DNA, CDR3 protein. The D gene is left open where the match is weak. Not every row has a clone size; where given, it reads once, few, many or a size class.

TRBV28,TRBJ2-2,NA,NA,TGTGCCAGCAGTCCCCCCGACAGCAGATTGAACGCCGGGGAGCTGTTTTTT,CASSPPDSRLNAGELFF
TRBV19,TRBJ2-1,NA,NA,TGTGCCAGTAGCATTGGTCTGGTGCAGTTCTTC,CASSIGLVQFF
TRBV5-1,TRBJ2-3,NA,NA,TGCGCCAGCAGCTTGGGGACTGGCTCAATAAGCACAGATACGCAGTATTTT,CASSLGTGSISTDTQYF
TRBV2,TRBJ2-7,NA,NA,TGTGCCAGCGAGGGGCTAGGTATCGAGCCCTCCTACGAGCAGTACTTC,CASEGLGIEPSYEQYF
TRBV7-2,TRBJ2-7,NA,NA,TGTGCCAGCAGCTTACACGAGCAGTACTTC,CASSLHEQYF
TRBV2,TRBJ2-7,NA,NA,TGTGCCAGCAGTGGAACAGGGTATTCCTACGAGCAGTACTTC,CASSGTGYSYEQYF
TRBV28,TRBJ1-1,NA,NA,TGTGCCAGCAGTTTCCAAGTGGGGCAGTCTGAAGCTTTCTTT,CASSFQVGQSEAFF
TRBV7-9,TRBJ1-2,NA,NA,TGTGCCAGCAGCCGCGGGACCTATGGCTACACCTTC,CASSRGTYGYTF
TRBV13,TRBJ2-5,TRBD1,NA,TGTGCCAGCAGCTTCGGACAGGGATTTGAGACCCAGTACTTC,CASSFGQGFETQYF
TRBV6-1,TRBJ1-1,TRBD1,NA,TGTGCCAGCGACGACAGGGGGCGAGACACTGAAGCTTTCTTT,CASDDRGRDTEAFF
TRBV18,TRBJ1-2,NA,NA,TGTGCCAGCTCACCGGGCCGGTATGGCTACACCTTC,CASSPGRYGYTF
TRBV5-5,TRBJ2-7,TRBD2,NA,TGTGCCAGCAGCTTGGCCTCGGGAGGGGGTGAGCAGTACTTC,CASSLASGGGEQYF
TRBV7-4,TRBJ2-5,NA,NA,TGTGCCAGCAGCTTAGTTTTATATCCTGAGGGGGAGACCCAGTACTTC,CASSLVLYPEGETQYF
TRBV4-2,TRBJ2-6,NA,NA,TGTGCCAGCAGCCAAGGAAGGGGTGGCGGAAGCTCTGGGGCCAACGTCCTGACTTTC,CASSQGRGGGSSGANVLTF
TRBV2,TRBJ2-1,TRBD2,NA,TGTGCCAGCAGTGTTAAGACTAGCGGGATTAATGAGCAGTTCTTC,CASSVKTSGINEQFF
TRBV20-1,TRBJ2-1,NA,once,TGCAGTGCCCAAAGGTTTGGTGAGCAGTTCTTC,CSAQRFGEQFF
TRBV4-1,TRBJ2-3,NA,NA,TGCGCCAGCAGCCTGGGACCTCTCACAGATACGCAGTATTTT,CASSLGPLTDTQYF
TRBV19,TRBJ2-1,NA,NA,TGTGCCAGTAGTATAGCTGAGACCCCGCGAGGCAATGAGCAGTTCTTC,CASSIAETPRGNEQFF
TRBV28,TRBJ1-2,TRBD1,NA,TGTGCCAGCAACTTCCCACGAACCGGGACAGGGGTTCATGGCTACACCTTC,CASNFPRTGTGVHGYTF